This T cell receptor (beta chain) was sequenced for a study of blood T cell repertoires in COVID-19. Study details: Collection of acute and convalescent COVID-19 samples took place in the United States, Italy and Spain. Sources were T cells, B-cell-depleted T cells, or PBMCs; the material itself was cDNA or gDNA.

CDR3 length: 16 residues. V lost 3 bases, J lost 2 bases, and 7 bases stayed unmatched. The germline V gene encodes CDR1 KGHSH and CDR2 LQKENI. Per the original methods: Scientists estimated how many nucleated cells there were by amplifying reference gene primers. Sequencing used immunoSEQ multiplex PCR; TCRdb keeps in-frame clones, though not all of them. The V and J calls and the clone size are those of that table, but D and trimming were determined from the DNA. Seen here are under 400,000 clones, roughly 85% observed once, and the top ten hold 4% to 5.5%. Individuals drawn from 20 to 30 US areas were about 18 to 90 years old.

The origin of this receptor is a woman aged 40 to 50 with acute COVID-19. The chain joins TRBV18 to TRBJ2-5, with 9 bases matching TRBD1. Sequencing was done on a sample of PBMCs or T cells enriched from blood (not recorded which). The CDR3 DNA follows: TGTGCCAGCTCACCGAATCAAGGACAGGGGCAAGAGACCCAGTACTTC. It encodes CASSPNQGQGQETQYF.